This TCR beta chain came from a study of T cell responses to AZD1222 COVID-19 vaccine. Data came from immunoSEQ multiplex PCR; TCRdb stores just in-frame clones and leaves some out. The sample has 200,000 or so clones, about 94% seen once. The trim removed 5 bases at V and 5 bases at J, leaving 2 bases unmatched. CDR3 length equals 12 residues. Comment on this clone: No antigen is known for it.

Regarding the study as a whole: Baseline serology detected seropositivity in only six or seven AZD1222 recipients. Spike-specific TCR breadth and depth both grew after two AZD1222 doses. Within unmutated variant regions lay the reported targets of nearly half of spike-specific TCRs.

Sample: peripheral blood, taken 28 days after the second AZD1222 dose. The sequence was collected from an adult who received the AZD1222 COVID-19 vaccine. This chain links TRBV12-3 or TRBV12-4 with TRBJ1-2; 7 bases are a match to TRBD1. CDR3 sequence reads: CASSPQGYGYTF. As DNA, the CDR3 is TGTGCCAGCAGTCCACAGGGGTATGGCTACACCTTC.